Included here is one T cell receptor (beta chain) sequence, with context. This sample is part of a study of T cell changes during pregnancy in multiple sclerosis. The method was immunoSEQ multiplex PCR; TCRdb's version includes in-frame clones alone and lacks a portion of them. The sample shows 80,000 to 130,000 clones, around 93% of them seen only once. The CDR3 consists of 13 residues. V lost 7 bases and J lost 7; bases outside the gene matches: 6. The germline CDR1 and CDR2 sequences are LNHDA and SQIVND (reference sequence). V and J are TRBV19 and TRBJ2-3; 9 positions match TRBD1. The sequencing here drew on peripheral blood, taken before pregnancy. The TCR comes from a female donor with multiple sclerosis, enrolled in a pregnancy study. The CDR3 protein is CASTPTGGNTQYF. The DNA of the CDR3 is TGTGCCAGTACCCCGACAGGGGGAAATACGCAGTATTTT.